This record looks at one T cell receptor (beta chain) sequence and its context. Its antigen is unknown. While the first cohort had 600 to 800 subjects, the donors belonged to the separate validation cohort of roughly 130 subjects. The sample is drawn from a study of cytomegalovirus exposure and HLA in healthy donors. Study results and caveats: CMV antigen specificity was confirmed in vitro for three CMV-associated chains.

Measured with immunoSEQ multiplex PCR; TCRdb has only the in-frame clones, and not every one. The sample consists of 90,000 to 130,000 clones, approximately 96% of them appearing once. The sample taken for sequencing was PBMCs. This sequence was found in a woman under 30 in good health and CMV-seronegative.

DNA of the CDR3: TGTGCCAGCAGTGAAGTGTTGCGGGACCCCGAATTCGAGTTCTTC. This sequence encodes CASSEVLRDPEFEFF. This chain links TRBV6-1 with TRBJ2-1, with D maybe TRBD2 (6 bases). The CDR3 sequence is 15 residues long. CDR1 and CDR2 (germline): MNHNS, SASEGT. Trimming pared 1 base from V and 14 bases from J, leaving 21 bases between.